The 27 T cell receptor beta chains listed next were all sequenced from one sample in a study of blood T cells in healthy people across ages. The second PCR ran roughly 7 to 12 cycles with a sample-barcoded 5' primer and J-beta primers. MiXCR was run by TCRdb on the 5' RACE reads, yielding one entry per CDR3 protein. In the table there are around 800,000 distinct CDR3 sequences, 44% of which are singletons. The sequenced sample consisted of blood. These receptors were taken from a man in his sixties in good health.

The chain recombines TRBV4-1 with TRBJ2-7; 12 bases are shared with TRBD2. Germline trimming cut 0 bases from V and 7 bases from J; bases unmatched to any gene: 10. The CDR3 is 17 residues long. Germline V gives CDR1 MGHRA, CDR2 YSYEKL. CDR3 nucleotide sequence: TGCGCCAGCAGCCAAGATGGTGGGCTAGCGGGGGGGAATGAGCAGTACTTC. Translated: CASSQDGGLAGGNEQYF.

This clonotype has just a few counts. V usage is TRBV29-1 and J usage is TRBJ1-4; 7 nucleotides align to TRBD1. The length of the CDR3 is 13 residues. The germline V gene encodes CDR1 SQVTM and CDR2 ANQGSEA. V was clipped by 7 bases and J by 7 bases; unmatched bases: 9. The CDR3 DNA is TGCAGCGCAAGACAGGGATTAGGTGAAAAACTGTTTTTT. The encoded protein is CSARQGLGEKLFF.

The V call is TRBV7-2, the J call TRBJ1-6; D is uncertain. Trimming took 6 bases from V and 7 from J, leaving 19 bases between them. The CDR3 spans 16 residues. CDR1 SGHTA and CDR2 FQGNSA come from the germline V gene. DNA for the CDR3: TGTGCCAGCAGGTTCGACGGTACAGTCTTAAATTCACCCCTCCACTTT. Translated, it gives CASRFDGTVLNSPLHF.

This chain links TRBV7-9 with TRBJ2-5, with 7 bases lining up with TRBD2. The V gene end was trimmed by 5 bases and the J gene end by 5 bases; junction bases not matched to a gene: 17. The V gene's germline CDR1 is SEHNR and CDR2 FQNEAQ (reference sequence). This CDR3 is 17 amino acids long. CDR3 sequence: CASSLPSGRGLTETQYF. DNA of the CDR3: TGTGCCAGCAGCCTACCGTCGGGGCGGGGGTTAACCGAGACCCAGTACTTC.

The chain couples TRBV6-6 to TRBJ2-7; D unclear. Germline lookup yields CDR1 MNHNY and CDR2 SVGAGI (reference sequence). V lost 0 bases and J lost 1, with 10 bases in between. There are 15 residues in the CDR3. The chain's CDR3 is CASSYSRVGSYEQYF. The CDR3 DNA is TGTGCCAGCAGTTACTCTCGGGTAGGGTCCTACGAGCAGTACTTC.

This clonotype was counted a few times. CDR3 nucleotides: TGCGCCAGCAGCTTAGGGGTCCAAGGTGGGGCCAACGTCCTGACTTTC. Translation: CASSLGVQGGANVLTF. The chain combines TRBV5-1 with TRBJ2-6, with TRBD1 as a possible D gene (5 bases). Trimming pared 2 bases from V and 3 bases from J, leaving 12 bases between. The CDR3 extends over 16 amino acids. In germline, CDR1 is SGHRS, CDR2 YFSETQ.

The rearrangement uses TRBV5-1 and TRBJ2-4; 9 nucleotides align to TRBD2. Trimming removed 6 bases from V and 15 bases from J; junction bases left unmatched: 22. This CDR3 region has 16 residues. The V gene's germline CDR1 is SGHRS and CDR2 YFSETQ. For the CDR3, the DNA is TGCGCCAGCAAGGTAACCTACGGACTAGCGCTGGGCGAGCGGTACTTC. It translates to CASKVTYGLALGERYF.

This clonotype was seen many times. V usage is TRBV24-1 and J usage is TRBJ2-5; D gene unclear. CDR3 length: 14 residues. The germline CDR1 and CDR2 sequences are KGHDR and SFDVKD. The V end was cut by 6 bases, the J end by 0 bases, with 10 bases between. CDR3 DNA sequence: TGTGCCACCAGTTTAGGCAGGCACCAAGAGACCCAGTACTTC. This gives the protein CATSLGRHQETQYF.

Here the CDR3 reads CSAKGWGTYEQYF. CDR3 in DNA: TGCAGTGCCAAAGGATGGGGAACCTACGAGCAGTACTTC. The chain is built from TRBV20-1 and TRBJ2-7; D not resolved. The germline gives CDR1 DFQATT, CDR2 SNEGSKA (reference sequence). Trimming pared 6 bases from V and 2 bases from J, leaving 14 bases between. There are 13 residues in the CDR3.

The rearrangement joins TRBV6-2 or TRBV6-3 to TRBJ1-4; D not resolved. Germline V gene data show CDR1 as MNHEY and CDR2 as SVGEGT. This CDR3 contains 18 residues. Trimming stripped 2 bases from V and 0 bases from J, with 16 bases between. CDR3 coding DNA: TGTGCCAGCAGTTACCCTCCAGCCAGAACAGCAACTAATGAAAAACTGTTTTTT. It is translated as CASSYPPARTATNEKLFF.

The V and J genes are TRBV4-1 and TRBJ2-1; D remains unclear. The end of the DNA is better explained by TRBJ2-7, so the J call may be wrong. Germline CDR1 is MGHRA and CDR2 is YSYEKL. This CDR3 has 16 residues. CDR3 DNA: TGCGCCAGCAGCCAAGGATTGAGAAGCTCCTACAATGAGCAGTACTTC. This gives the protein CASSQGLRSSYNEQYF.

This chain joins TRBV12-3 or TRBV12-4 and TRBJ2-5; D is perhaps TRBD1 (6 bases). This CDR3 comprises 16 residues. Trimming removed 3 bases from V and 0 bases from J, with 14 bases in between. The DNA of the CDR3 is TGTGCCAGCAGTTTTATAAGACAGGCGTACCAAGAGACCCAGTACTTC. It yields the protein CASSFIRQAYQETQYF.

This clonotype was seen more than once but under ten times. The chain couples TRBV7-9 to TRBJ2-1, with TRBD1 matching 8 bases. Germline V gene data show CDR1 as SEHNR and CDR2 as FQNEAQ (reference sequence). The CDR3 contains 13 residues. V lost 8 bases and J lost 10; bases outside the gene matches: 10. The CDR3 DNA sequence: TGTGCCAGCCGGCGGGGACAGGATCCAGAGCAGTTCTTC. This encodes CASRRGQDPEQFF.

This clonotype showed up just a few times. Written as DNA, the CDR3 is TGCGCCAGCAGCCTGGAAGCGAATGGCTACACCTTC. Its translation: CASSLEANGYTF. The chain joins TRBV5-1 to TRBJ1-2, with D unclear. The CDR3 contains 12 residues. Trimming shortened V by 4 bases and J by 6 bases, and 10 bases separated the two germline ends. Looked up from germline, CDR1 is SGHRS and CDR2 is YFSETQ.

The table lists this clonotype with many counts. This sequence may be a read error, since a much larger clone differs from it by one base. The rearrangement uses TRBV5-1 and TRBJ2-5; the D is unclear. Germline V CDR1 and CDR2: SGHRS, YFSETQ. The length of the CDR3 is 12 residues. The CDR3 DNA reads TGTGCCAGCAGCTTAGACCAAGAGACCCAGTACTTC. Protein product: CASSLDQETQYF.

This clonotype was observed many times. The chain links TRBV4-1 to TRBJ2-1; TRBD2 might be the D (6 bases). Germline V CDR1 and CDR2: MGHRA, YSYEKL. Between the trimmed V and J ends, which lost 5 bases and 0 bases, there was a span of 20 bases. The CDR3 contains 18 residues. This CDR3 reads CASSNRAVGGASYNEQFF. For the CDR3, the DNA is TGCGCCAGCAGCAACCGGGCCGTCGGCGGGGCCTCCTACAATGAGCAGTTCTTC.

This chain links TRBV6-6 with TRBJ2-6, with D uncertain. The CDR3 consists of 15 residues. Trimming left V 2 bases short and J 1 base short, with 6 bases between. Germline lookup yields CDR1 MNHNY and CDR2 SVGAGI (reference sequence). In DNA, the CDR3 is TGTGCCAGCAGTTACGTGGATTCTGGGGCCAACGTCCTGACTTTC. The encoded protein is CASSYVDSGANVLTF.

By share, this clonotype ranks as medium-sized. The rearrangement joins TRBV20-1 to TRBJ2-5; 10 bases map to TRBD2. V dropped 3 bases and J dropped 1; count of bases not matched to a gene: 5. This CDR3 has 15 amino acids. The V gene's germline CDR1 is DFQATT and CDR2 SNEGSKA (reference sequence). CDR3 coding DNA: TGCAGTGCTAGTTCACTAGCGGGATTCCAAGAGACCCAGTACTTC. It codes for CSASSLAGFQETQYF.

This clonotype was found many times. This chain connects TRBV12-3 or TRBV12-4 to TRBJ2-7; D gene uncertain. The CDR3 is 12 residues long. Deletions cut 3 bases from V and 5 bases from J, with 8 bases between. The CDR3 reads CASSLARDEQYF. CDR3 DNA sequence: TGTGCCAGCAGTTTGGCTCGCGACGAGCAGTACTTC.

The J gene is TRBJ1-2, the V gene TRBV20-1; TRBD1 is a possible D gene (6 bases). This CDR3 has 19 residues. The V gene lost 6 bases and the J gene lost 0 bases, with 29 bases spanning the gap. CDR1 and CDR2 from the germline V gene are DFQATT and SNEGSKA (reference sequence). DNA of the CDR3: TGCAGTGCCCGAGGGGTCACGGGACAAAAATCTGGGTCTAACTATGGCTACACCTTC. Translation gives CSARGVTGQKSGSNYGYTF.

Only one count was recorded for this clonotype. The CDR3 here is CSARDVWGLSNYGYTF. The CDR3 nucleotides read TGCAGTGCTAGAGATGTATGGGGCCTATCTAACTATGGCTACACCTTC. V is TRBV20-1 and J is TRBJ1-2; TRBD1 is a possible D gene (5 bases). CDR3 length equals 16 residues. The V gene lost 0 bases and the J gene lost 0 bases, with 14 bases spanning the gap. CDR1 is DFQATT, CDR2 SNEGSKA, per germline (reference sequence).

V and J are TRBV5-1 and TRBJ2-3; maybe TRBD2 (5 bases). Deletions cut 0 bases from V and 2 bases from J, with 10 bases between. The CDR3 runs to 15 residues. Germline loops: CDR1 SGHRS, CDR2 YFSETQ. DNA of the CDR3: TGCGCCAGCAGCTTGGGCGGGTCCATCACAGATACGCAGTATTTT. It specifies CASSLGGSITDTQYF. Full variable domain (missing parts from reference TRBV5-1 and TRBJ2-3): KAGVTQTPRYLIKTRGQQVTLSCSPISGHRSVSWYQQTPGQGLQFLFEYFSETQRNKGNFPGRFSGRQFSNSRSEMNVSTLELGDSALYLCASSLGGSITDTQYFGPGTRLTVL.

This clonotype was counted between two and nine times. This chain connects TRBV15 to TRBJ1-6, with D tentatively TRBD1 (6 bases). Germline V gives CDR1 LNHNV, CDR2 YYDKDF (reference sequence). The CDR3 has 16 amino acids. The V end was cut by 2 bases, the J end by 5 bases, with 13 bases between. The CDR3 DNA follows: TGTGCCACCAGCAGAACTGACAGGATAGATAATTCACCCCTCCACTTT. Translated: CATSRTDRIDNSPLHF.

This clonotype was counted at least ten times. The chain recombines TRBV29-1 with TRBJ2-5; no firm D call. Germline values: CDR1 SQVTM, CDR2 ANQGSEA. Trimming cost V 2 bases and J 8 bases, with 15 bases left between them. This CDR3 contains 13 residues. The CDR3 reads CSVEHKELNTQYF. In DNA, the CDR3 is TGCAGCGTTGAACACAAGGAATTGAACACCCAGTACTTC.

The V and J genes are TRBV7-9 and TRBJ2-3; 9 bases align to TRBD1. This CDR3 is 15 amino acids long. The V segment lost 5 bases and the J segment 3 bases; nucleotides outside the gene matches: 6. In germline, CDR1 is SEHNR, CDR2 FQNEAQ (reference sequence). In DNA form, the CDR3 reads TGTGCCAGCAGCACCCGACAGGGGGTTACAGATACGCAGTATTTT. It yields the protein CASSTRQGVTDTQYF.

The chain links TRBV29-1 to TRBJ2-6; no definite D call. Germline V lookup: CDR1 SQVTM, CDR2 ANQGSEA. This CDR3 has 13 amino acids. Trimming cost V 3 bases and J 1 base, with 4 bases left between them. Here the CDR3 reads CSVENSGANVLTF. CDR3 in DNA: TGCAGCGTTGAGAATTCTGGGGCCAACGTCCTGACTTTC.

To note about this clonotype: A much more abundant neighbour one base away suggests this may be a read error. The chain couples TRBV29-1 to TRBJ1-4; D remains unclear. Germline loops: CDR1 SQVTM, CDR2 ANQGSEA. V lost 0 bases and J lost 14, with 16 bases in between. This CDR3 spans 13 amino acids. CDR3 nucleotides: TGCAGCGTTGAAGAGGCCGGGAGCCGAGGGCTGTTTTTT. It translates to CSVEEAGSRGLFF.